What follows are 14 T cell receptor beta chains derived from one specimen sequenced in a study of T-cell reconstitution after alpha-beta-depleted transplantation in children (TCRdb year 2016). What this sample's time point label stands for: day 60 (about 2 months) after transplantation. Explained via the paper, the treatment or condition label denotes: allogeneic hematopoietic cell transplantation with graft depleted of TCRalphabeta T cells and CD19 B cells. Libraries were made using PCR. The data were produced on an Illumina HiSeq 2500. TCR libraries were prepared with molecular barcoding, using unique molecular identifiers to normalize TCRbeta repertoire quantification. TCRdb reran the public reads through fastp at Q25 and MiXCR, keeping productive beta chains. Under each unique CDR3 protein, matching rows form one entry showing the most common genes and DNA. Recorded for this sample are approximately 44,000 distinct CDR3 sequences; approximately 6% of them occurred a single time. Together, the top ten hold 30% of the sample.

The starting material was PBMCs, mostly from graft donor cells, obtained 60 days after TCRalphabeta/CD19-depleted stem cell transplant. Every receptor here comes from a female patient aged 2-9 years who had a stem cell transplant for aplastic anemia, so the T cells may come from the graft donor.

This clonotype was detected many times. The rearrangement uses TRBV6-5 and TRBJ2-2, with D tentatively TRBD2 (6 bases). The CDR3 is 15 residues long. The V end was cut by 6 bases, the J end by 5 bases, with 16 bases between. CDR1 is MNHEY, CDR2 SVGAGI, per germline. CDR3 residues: CASSPTVTRTGELFF. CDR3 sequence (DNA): TGTGCCAGCAGCCCTACTGTGACTAGAACCGGGGAGCTGTTTTTT.

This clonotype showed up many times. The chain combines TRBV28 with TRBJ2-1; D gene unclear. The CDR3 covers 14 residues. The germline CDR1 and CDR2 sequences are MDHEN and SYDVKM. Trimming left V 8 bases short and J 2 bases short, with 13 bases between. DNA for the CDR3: TGTGCCAGCTCCCGGGTCTCTCCCTACAATGAGCAGTTCTTC. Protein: CASSRVSPYNEQFF.

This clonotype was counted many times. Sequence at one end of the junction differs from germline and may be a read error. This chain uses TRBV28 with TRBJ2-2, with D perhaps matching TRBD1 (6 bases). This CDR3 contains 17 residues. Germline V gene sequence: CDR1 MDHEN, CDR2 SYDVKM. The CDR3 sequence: CASTLAYGTQNTGELFF. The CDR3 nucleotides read TGTGCCAGCACTTTAGCCTACGGGACACAGAACACCGGGGAGCTGTTTTTT.

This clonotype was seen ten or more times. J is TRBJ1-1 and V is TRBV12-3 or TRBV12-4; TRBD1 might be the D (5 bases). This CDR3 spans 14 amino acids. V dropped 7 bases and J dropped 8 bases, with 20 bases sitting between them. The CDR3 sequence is CASTSPGPSREAFF. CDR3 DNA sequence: TGTGCCAGCACCTCACCGGGACCCAGTAGGGAAGCTTTCTTT.

In nucleotides, the CDR3 is TGTGCCAGCAGTTTCGAGGACACGATTTTGAACACTGAAGCTTTCTTT. This sequence encodes CASSFEDTILNTEAFF. The V gene is TRBV28, the J gene TRBJ1-1; tentative D call: TRBD1 (5 bases). With 3 bases removed from V and 0 bases from J, the gap between germline ends came to 14 bases. CDR1 and CDR2 from the germline V gene are MDHEN and SYDVKM. The CDR3 length is 16 residues.

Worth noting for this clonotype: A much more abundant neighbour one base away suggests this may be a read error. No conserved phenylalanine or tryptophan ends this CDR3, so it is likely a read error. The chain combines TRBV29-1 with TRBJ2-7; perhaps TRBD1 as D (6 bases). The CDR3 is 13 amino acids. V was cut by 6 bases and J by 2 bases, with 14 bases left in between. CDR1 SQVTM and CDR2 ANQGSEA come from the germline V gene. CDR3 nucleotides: TGCAGCGTCCGCCAGGGGTGGACCTACGAGCAGTACTCC. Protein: CSVRQGWTYEQYS.

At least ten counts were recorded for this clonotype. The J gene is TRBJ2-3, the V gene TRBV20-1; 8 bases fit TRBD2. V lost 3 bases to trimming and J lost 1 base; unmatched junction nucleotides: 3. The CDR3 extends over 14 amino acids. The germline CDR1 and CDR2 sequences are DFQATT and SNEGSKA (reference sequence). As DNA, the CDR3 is TGCAGTGCTAGCGGGAGGGCTCGCACAGATACGCAGTATTTT. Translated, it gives CSASGRARTDTQYF.

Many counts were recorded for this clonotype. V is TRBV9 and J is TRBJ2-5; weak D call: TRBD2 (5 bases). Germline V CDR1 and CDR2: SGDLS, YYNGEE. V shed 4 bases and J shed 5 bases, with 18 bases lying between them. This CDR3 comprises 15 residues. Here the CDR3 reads CASSRGFSRVETQYF. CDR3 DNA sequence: TGTGCCAGCAGCCGAGGGTTCTCGCGTGTGGAGACCCAGTACTTC.

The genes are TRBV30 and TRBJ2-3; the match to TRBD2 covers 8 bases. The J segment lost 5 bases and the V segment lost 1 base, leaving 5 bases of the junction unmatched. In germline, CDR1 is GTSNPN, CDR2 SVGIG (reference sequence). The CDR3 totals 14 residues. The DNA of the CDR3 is TGTGCCTGGAGTGGGGGACTAGGCCGAGATACGCAGTATTTT. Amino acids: CAWSGGLGRDTQYF.

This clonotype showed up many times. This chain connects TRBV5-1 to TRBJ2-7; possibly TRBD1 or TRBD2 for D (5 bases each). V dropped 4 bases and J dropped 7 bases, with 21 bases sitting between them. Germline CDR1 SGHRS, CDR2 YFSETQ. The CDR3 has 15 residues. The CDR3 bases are TGCGCCAGCAGCCGGGACCCTCCGTCGAGTTTGGAGCAGTACTTC. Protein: CASSRDPPSSLEQYF.

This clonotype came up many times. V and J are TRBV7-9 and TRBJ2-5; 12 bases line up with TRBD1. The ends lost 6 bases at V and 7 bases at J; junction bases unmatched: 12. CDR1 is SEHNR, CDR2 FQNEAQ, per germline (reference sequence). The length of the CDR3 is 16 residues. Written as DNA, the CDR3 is TGTGCCAGCAGACACATCCGGGACAGGGGGCTGGCGACCCAGTACTTC. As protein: CASRHIRDRGLATQYF.

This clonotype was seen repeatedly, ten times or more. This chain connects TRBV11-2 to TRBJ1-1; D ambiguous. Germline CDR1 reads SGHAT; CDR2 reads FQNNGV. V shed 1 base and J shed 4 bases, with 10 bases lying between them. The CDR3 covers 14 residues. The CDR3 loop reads CASSLAVGRTEAFF. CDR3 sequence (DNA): TGTGCCAGCAGCTTAGCGGTCGGACGCACTGAAGCTTTCTTT.

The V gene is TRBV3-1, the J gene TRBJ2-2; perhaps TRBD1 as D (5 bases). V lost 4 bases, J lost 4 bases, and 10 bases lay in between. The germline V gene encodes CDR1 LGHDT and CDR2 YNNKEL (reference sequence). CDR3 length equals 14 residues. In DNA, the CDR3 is TGTGCCAGCAGCCCAGACAGTATCACCGGGGAGCTGTTTTTT. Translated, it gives CASSPDSITGELFF.

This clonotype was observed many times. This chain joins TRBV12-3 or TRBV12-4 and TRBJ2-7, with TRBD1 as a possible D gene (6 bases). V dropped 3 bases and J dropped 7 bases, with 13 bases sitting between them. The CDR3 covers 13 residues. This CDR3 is CASSFQGSGEQYF. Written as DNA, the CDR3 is TGTGCCAGCAGTTTCCAGGGGTCCGGGGAGCAGTACTTC.